Detailed here is one T cell receptor (beta chain). The target antigen is unknown. Graves' hyperthyroidism was deemed stable absent ophthalmopathy progression within 18 months. With a duration under 2 months, the hyperthyroidism was newly diagnosed in patients aged 18 to 65. Diagnoses rested on clinical symptoms, serum thyroxine and TRAb, thyroid ultrasound and orbital computed tomography. This entry comes from a study of T cells in Graves' hyperthyroidism and ophthalmopathy. Germline-derived CDR1 and CDR2 are SGHTA and FQGNSA. This CDR3 is 16 amino acids long. The V end lost 1 base, the J end lost 4 bases, and 15 bases lay between the germline ends. Amplified TCR beta CDR3 regions came from RNA transcripts. A set of HTBI primers served as the primers for a first-round RT-PCR of the TCR CDR3. TCRdb ran MiXCR on the multiplex PCR reads and lists one entry per CDR3 protein. The table shows 530,000 or so distinct CDR3 sequences, with 46% occurring only once.

Broader study findings: The majority of expanded thyroid clonotypes above 0.001 also appeared in blood.

This TCR was recovered from a woman younger than 35 with Graves' hyperthyroidism. Sequenced input: peripheral blood or thyroid tissue (not recorded which). The chain joins TRBV7-2 to TRBJ2-3, with no clear D. The DNA for the CDR3 is TGTGCCAGCAGCTTAGAACCAGCATCCATTTCAGATACGCAGTATTTT. Protein: CASSLEPASISDTQYF.